Listed below are T cell receptor beta chains from one sample, sequenced in a study of T-cell memory formation after mild COVID-19. MiXCR, applied by TCRdb to the 5' RACE reads, yields one record per CDR3 protein. The sample includes roughly 240,000 distinct CDR3 sequences, 15% to 20% of them seen just once. Sequenced material: PBMCs or a T cell subset sorted from them (not recorded which). Receptor source: a man aged 18 to 29 who had mild COVID-19 (a few samples of this study predate the infection). Cell type and time point are not known. The CDR3 runs from the conserved cysteine through the conserved F or W. The D gene is left open where the match is weak. Not all rows give a size; the values are once, few, many and, for expanded clones, a class.

TRBJ1-5,TRBV6-1,-,-,CASSYRDYSNQPQHF
TRBJ2-1,TRBV11-2,TRBD2,-,CASSSYGGAYNEQFF
TRBJ2-7,TRBV6-2/TRBV6-3,TRBD2,many,CASSSGTTYEQYF
TRBJ1-5,TRBV9,-,once,CASGGGGPSQPQHF
TRBJ2-5,TRBV6-6,-,few,CASKSRGHQETQYF
TRBJ1-4,TRBV7-2,-,-,CASSFGPRGEKLFF
TRBJ2-1,TRBV12-3/TRBV12-4,TRBD2,-,CASTEGLARGNEQFF
TRBJ2-2,TRBV7-4,-,-,CASSPYIHYRVRDTGELFF
TRBJ1-4,TRBV7-9,-,few,CASSSSGTSNEKLFF
TRBJ2-1,TRBV29-1,-,few,CSVDRATTSYNEQFF
TRBJ2-7,TRBV3-1,-,few,CASSQGVGAAYEQYF
TRBJ2-2,TRBV5-1,-,few,CASSLKKNTGELFF
TRBJ1-5,TRBV7-9,-,many,CASSSGLDQPQHF
TRBJ2-5,TRBV20-1,-,-,CSARTVEQETQYF
TRBJ2-3,TRBV30,-,few,CAWSWVADTDTQYF
TRBJ2-5,TRBV5-1,-,-,CASSFAGASETQYF
TRBJ1-4,TRBV20-1,-,few,CSARQFNEKLFF
TRBJ1-6,TRBV3-1,-,-,CASSQEVGSSPLHF